The clone carrying this T cell receptor beta chain was counted only a few times. Its target is not known. The authors used 550 to 750 ng of bulk tumor genomic DNA per sample as template. Multiple biopsies spaced far apart were taken from each primary tumor during surgery. Patients with untreated, newly diagnosed non-small cell lung cancer underwent curative surgery. For the TCR beta CDR3, multiplex PCR with 32 V and 13 J primers performed the amplification. TCRdb reprocessed the multiplex PCR reads via MiXCR and lists one record per CDR3 protein. Among over 1,500 distinct CDR3 sequences listed, about 27% were seen once. The data stem from a study of immune heterogeneity within non-small cell lung tumors. Study overall: Histologically, several tumors were squamous cell carcinomas and more than 9 were non-squamous carcinomas. The remaining 1 tumor was not otherwise specified. Study observations and caveats: High-frequency T-cell receptor beta clonotypes were largely distinct between individual patients.

Germline loops: CDR1 DFQATT, CDR2 SNEGSKA (reference sequence). CDR3 length equals 13 residues. V was clipped by 6 bases and J by 5 bases; unmatched bases: 9. This chain joins TRBV20-1 and TRBJ2-7, with 8 bases fitting TRBD1. This sequence was found in a woman aged 50 to 60 with non-small cell lung cancer. Specimen: lung tumor tissue. CDR3 amino acids: CSAIRDRWDEQYF. CDR3 DNA: TGCAGTGCCATCCGGGACAGGTGGGACGAGCAGTACTTC.